This is a list of T cell receptor beta chains from one sample in a study of CD8+CD57+ T cells in acquired aplastic anemia. Each CDR3 protein gets one entry after TCRdb re-called the reads with MiXCR. The sample includes about 40,000 distinct CDR3 sequences, approximately 63% of them seen just once. The sample taken for sequencing was sorted CD4+, CD8+, or CD8+CD57+ T cells (not recorded which) from PBMCs. These receptors came from a human donor with aplastic anemia. Both conserved end residues are part of each CDR3. The order of the fields is CDR3 protein, V gene, clone size. Only some rows state a clone size, as once, few, many or a class for expanded clones.

CDR3aa: CASSPGSQPQHF
v_gene: TRBV6-1
abundance: NA

CDR3aa: CASSLDTGRGETQYF
v_gene: TRBV7-8
abundance: NA

CDR3aa: CASSELGGRQETQYF
v_gene: TRBV10-2
abundance: NA

CDR3aa: CATSGRDSKKETQYF
v_gene: TRBV15
abundance: NA

CDR3aa: CASSDGTIRGGSYNEQFF
v_gene: TRBV10-2
abundance: NA

CDR3aa: CASSHPDRGLGYTF
v_gene: TRBV4-1
abundance: NA

CDR3aa: CASSLVAANTGELFF
v_gene: TRBV7-9
abundance: many

CDR3aa: CSVEGASWPSGDQETQYF
v_gene: TRBV29-1
abundance: NA

CDR3aa: CASTYGGFGYTF
v_gene: TRBV7-9
abundance: NA

CDR3aa: CSVGGQENSLYEQYF
v_gene: TRBV29-1
abundance: NA

CDR3aa: CASSYSEGGGALHF
v_gene: TRBV6-5
abundance: many

CDR3aa: CAISGTGDIEQYF
v_gene: TRBV10-3
abundance: NA

CDR3aa: CSVMGASGGTDTQYF
v_gene: TRBV29-1
abundance: NA

CDR3aa: CSARTSGNSYEQYF
v_gene: TRBV20-1
abundance: medium-sized

CDR3aa: CSVIANYGYTF
v_gene: TRBV29-1
abundance: NA

CDR3aa: CASSRDREHEQYF
v_gene: TRBV19
abundance: NA

CDR3aa: CASSPLTSTDTQYF
v_gene: TRBV5-5
abundance: many

CDR3aa: CATSRDLQQGNEQYF
v_gene: TRBV15
abundance: NA

CDR3aa: CASSNPGSNAVYGYTF
v_gene: TRBV6-1
abundance: many

CDR3aa: CASSTGTGAGSPLHF
v_gene: TRBV7-9
abundance: NA

CDR3aa: CASSRDRGIEQYF
v_gene: TRBV2
abundance: NA

CDR3aa: CSVGQGPGLGEKLFF
v_gene: TRBV29-1
abundance: NA

CDR3aa: CSGAESNTEAFF
v_gene: TRBV29-1
abundance: NA

CDR3aa: CASSPSGGALDTQYF
v_gene: TRBV4-1
abundance: many

CDR3aa: CASSQAGTTKNIQYF
v_gene: TRBV3-1
abundance: NA

CDR3aa: CASSVSNTEAFF
v_gene: TRBV7-9
abundance: NA

CDR3aa: CASSLVAGGANVLTF
v_gene: TRBV5-1
abundance: NA

CDR3aa: CASKNRNYGYTF
v_gene: TRBV19
abundance: NA

CDR3aa: CASSGGGGSPEQFF
v_gene: TRBV2
abundance: NA

CDR3aa: CASSSISPGQGGYTF
v_gene: TRBV5-5
abundance: many

CDR3aa: CASSLKGGLQGMNTEAFF
v_gene: TRBV25-1
abundance: NA

CDR3aa: CASSPPGARTEAFF
v_gene: TRBV4-1
abundance: NA

CDR3aa: CASSGHRGPTYEQYF
v_gene: TRBV7-2
abundance: many

CDR3aa: CATSTGTSLNEQFF
v_gene: TRBV15
abundance: NA

CDR3aa: CASSLRGSTEAFF
v_gene: TRBV7-2
abundance: many

CDR3aa: CATSSSGYGYTF
v_gene: TRBV15
abundance: NA

CDR3aa: CASSSGKTGVGSYEQYF
v_gene: TRBV11-1
abundance: NA

CDR3aa: CASSRTAYTGELVF
v_gene: TRBV7-3
abundance: NA